This passage covers 14 T cell receptor beta chains from one sample sequenced in a study of OX40 agonist ivuxolimab in advanced cancers. Here immunoSEQ multiplex PCR was the method, and the copy in TCRdb shows in-frame clones only, minus some. This table has 60,000 or so clones, roughly 85% appearing once. The material was CD4+ or CD8+ T cells sorted from blood, obtained in a trial of the OX40 agonist ivuxolimab. These receptors all stem from an adult with an advanced solid tumor such as melanoma, head and neck, liver or kidney cancer.

This clone came up a few times. The CDR3, as DNA: TGTGCCAGCAGCTTAGGGGGGGAAGCTTTCTTT. Translation: CASSLGGEAFF. The V call is TRBV13, the J call TRBJ1-1; D unresolved. Trimming took 0 bases from V and 8 from J, leaving 4 bases between them. Germline CDR1 and CDR2: PRHDT and FYEKMQ (reference sequence). This CDR3 has 11 residues.

V and J are TRBV5-1 and TRBJ2-1; unclear D gene. V was cut by 4 bases and J by 9 bases, with 11 bases left in between. Looked up from germline, CDR1 is SGHRS and CDR2 is YFSETQ. The CDR3 length is 12 residues. CDR3 sequence reads: CASSLDYGEQFF. In DNA form, the CDR3 reads TGCGCCAGCAGCCTGGATTATGGTGAGCAGTTCTTC.

The V and J genes are TRBV5-1 and TRBJ2-2, with D tentatively TRBD2 (5 bases). CDR1 SGHRS and CDR2 YFSETQ come from the germline V gene. Trimming left V 4 bases short and J 4 bases short, with 14 bases between. The CDR3 contains 15 residues. CDR3 sequence reads: CASSPEPRGTGELFF. CDR3 coding DNA: TGCGCCAGCAGCCCAGAACCTCGGGGCACCGGGGAGCTGTTTTTT.

The genes are TRBV25-1 and TRBJ1-2; 8 bases are shared with TRBD1. The CDR3 length is 13 residues. V lost 4 bases and J lost 7; bases outside the gene matches: 5. Germline CDR1 is MGHDK and CDR2 is SYGVNS. DNA of the CDR3: TGTGCCAGCAGTGGACAGGGGATCTTTGGCTACACCTTC. Translation gives CASSGQGIFGYTF.

The genes are TRBV11-2 and TRBJ2-1; D is ambiguous. V lost 2 bases and J lost 9, with 14 bases in between. The CDR3 is 14 amino acids. Germline-derived CDR1 and CDR2 are SGHAT and FQNNGV. In DNA form, the CDR3 reads TGTGCCAGCAGCTTACCTCAGCCCCGGACTGAGCAGTTCTTC. The encoded protein is CASSLPQPRTEQFF.

The V call is TRBV30, the J call TRBJ1-2; 7 bases agree with TRBD1. Trimming at V came to 0 bases and at J to 4 bases, leaving 14 bases not matched to a gene. The CDR3 consists of 17 residues. Germline CDR1 is GTSNPN and CDR2 is SVGIG (reference sequence). The CDR3 loop reads CAWSVQLGQRALYGYTF. The CDR3 DNA sequence: TGTGCCTGGAGTGTCCAGCTGGGACAGCGAGCCCTCTATGGCTACACCTTC.

The rearrangement links TRBV6-1 to TRBJ1-3; no definite D call. The CDR3 has 15 residues. CDR1 and CDR2 (germline): MNHNS, SASEGT. The ends were cut back, 8 bases at V and 0 bases at J, with 14 bases in the middle. CDR3 loop: CASGRREISGNTIYF. The CDR3 DNA reads TGTGCCAGCGGGAGACGGGAAATCTCTGGAAACACCATATATTTT.

The rearrangement uses TRBV28 and TRBJ1-2; possible D gene TRBD1, 6 bases. Germline CDR1 MDHEN, CDR2 SYDVKM. Trimming removed 2 bases at V and 4 bases at J, with 11 bases between. This CDR3 comprises 14 residues. This CDR3 reads CASSLRGYLYGYTF. CDR3 DNA: TGTGCCAGCAGTTTAAGGGGGTACCTCTATGGCTACACCTTC.

V and J are TRBV11-3 and TRBJ2-1; D gene uncertain. V was pared by 2 bases and J by 4 bases, with 9 bases between. Per germline, CDR1 SGHNT and CDR2 YENEEA. CDR3 length: 14 residues. CDR3 coding DNA: TGTGCCAGCAGCTTAACCGGATCGTACAATGAGCAGTTCTTC. Residues: CASSLTGSYNEQFF.

This chain uses TRBV2 with TRBJ2-3; 7 nucleotides agree with TRBD2. V shed 6 bases, J shed 6 bases, and the junction held 12 bases outside the gene matches. This CDR3 spans 15 amino acids. Germline V lookup: CDR1 SNHLY, CDR2 FYNNEI. CDR3 coding DNA: TGTGCCAGCAGCCCTGAGGGGCTACTAGCGGATACGCAGTATTTT. Residues: CASSPEGLLADTQYF.

The genes are TRBV5-4 and TRBJ2-6; no definite D call. The ends were cut back, 1 base at V and 2 bases at J, with 7 bases in the middle. CDR3 size: 15 residues. Germline CDR1 reads SGHNT; CDR2 reads YYREEE (reference sequence). CDR3 in DNA: TGTGCCAGCAGCTTGAAACCCGCTGGGGCCAACGTCCTGACTTTC. Its protein is CASSLKPAGANVLTF. Complete variable domain (other parts from reference TRBV5-4 and TRBJ2-6): ETGVTQSPTHLIKTRGQQVTLRCSSQSGHNTVSWYQQALGQGPQFIFQYYREEENGRGNFPPRFSGLQFPNYSSELNVNALELDDSALYLCASSLKPAGANVLTFGAGSRLTVL.

Turning to this clone: The germline gene is not matched at one end of the junction; a read error may be the cause. The chain is built from TRBV27 and TRBJ2-6; D is possibly TRBD1 (5 bases). Per germline, CDR1 MNHEY and CDR2 SMNVEV (reference sequence). This CDR3 is 16 amino acids long. The CDR3 region is CASSSFKTAGANVLTF. In nucleotides, the CDR3 is TGTGCCAGTAGTTCATTCAAGACAGCTGGGGCCAACGTCCTGACTTTC.

This clone was recorded once. The chain recombines TRBV5-1 with TRBJ2-1; 9 bases line up with TRBD2. The CDR3 totals 15 residues. CDR1 and CDR2 (germline): SGHRS, YFSETQ. J gave up 5 bases and V 3 bases, and 6 bases lay outside the gene matches. The CDR3 here is CASSSLAGLDNEQFF. The DNA of the CDR3 is TGCGCCAGCAGCTCGCTAGCGGGACTAGACAATGAGCAGTTCTTC.

The chain's CDR3 is CASKVGPFANTGELFF. The CDR3 coding sequence is TGTGCCAGCAAGGTTGGCCCGTTCGCGAACACCGGGGAGCTGTTTTTT. V usage is TRBV27 and J usage is TRBJ2-2; D remains ambiguous. Germline lookup yields CDR1 MNHEY and CDR2 SMNVEV (reference sequence). The V and J ends lost 7 bases and 0 bases respectively, with 15 bases between them. CDR3 length equals 16 residues.